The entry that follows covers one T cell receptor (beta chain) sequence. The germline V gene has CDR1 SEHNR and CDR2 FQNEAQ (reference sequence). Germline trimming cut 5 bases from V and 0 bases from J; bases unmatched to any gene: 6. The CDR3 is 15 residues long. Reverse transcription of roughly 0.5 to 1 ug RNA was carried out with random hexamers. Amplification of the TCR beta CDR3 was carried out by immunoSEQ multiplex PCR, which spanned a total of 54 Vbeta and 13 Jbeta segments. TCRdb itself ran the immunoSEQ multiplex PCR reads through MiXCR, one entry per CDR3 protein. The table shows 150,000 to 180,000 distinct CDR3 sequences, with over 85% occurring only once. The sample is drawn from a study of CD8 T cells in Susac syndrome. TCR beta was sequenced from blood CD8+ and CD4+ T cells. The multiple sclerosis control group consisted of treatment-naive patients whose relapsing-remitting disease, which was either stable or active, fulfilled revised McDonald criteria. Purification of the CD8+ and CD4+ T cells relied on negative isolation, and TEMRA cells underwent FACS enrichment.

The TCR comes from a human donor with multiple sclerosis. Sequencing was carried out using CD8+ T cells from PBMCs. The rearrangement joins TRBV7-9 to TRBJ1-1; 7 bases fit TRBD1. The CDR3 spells CASSTRDSMNTEAFF. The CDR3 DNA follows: TGTGCCAGCAGCACAAGGGACAGCATGAACACTGAAGCTTTCTTT.